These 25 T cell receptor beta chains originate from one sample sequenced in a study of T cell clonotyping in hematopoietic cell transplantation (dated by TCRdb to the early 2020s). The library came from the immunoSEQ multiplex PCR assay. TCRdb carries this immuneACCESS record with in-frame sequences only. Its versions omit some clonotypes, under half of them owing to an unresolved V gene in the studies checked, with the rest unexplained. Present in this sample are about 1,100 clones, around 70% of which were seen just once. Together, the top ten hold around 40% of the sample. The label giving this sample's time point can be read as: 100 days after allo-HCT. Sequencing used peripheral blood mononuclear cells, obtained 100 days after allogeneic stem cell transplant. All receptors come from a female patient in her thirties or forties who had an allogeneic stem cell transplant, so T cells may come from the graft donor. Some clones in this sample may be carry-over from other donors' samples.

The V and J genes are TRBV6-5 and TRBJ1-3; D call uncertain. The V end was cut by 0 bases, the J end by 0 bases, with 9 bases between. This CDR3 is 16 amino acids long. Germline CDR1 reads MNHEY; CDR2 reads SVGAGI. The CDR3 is CASSYSIGVSGNTIYF. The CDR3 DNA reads TGTGCCAGCAGTTACTCGATCGGAGTCTCTGGAAACACCATATATTTT.

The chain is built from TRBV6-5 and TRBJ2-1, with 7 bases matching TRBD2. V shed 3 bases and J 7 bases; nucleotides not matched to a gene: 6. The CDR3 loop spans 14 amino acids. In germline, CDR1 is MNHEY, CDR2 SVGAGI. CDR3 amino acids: CASSYYGEGNEQFF. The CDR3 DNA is TGTGCCAGCAGTTATTACGGGGAGGGAAATGAGCAGTTCTTC.

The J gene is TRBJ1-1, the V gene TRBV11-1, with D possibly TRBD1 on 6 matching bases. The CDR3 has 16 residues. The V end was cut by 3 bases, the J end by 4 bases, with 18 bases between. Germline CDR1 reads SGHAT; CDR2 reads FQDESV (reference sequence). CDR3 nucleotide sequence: TGTGCCAGCAGCTTCCCACTAAAGGGAGGGGGCACTGAAGCTTTCTTT. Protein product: CASSFPLKGGGTEAFF.

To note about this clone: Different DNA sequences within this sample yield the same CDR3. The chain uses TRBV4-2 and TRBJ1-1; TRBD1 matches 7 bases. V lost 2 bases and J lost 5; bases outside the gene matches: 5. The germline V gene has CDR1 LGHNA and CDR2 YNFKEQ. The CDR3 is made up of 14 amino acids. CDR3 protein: CASSQWTGGTEAFF. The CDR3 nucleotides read TGTGCCAGCAGCCAATGGACAGGTGGGACTGAAGCTTTCTTT.

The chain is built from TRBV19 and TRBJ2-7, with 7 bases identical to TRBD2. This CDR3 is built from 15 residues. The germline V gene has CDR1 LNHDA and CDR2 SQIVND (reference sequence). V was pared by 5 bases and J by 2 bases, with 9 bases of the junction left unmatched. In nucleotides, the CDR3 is TGTGCCAGTAGTGCCGCCTCGGGGGGAGCCTACGAGCAGTACTTC. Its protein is CASSAASGGAYEQYF.

Written as DNA, the CDR3 is TGTGCCAGCAGCTTCCGCACGGGTGAGCAGTACTTC. As protein: CASSFRTGEQYF. The chain couples TRBV11-3 to TRBJ2-7; the D is unclear. Germline-derived CDR1 and CDR2 are SGHNT and YENEEA. There are 12 residues in the CDR3. The V end was cut by 3 bases, the J end by 7 bases, with 10 bases between.

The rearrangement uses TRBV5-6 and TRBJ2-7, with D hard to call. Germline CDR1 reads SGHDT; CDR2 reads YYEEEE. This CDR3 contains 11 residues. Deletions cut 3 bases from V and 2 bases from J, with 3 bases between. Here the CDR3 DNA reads TGTGCCAGCAGCTCGCCCTACGAGCAGTACTTC. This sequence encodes CASSSPYEQYF.

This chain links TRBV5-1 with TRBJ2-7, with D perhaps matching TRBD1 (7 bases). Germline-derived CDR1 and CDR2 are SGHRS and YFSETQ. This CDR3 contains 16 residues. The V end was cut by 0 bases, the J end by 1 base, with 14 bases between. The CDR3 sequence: CASSLVGAGGSYEQYF. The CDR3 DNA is TGCGCCAGCAGCTTGGTCGGGGCAGGGGGGTCCTACGAGCAGTACTTC.

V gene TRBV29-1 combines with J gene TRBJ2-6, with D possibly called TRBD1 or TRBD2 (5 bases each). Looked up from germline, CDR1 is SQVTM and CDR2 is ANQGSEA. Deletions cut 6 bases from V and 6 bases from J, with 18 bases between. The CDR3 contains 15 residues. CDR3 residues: CSVAGAVKAANVLTF. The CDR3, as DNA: TGCAGCGTAGCCGGGGCCGTCAAGGCGGCCAACGTCCTGACTTTC.

CDR3 amino acids: CATSITGGESSNTEAFF. In DNA form, the CDR3 reads TGTGCCACCAGCATAACAGGGGGCGAATCCTCGAACACTGAAGCTTTCTTT. The chain recombines TRBV15 with TRBJ1-1; TRBD1 matches at 9 bases. This CDR3 has 17 residues. The germline V gene has CDR1 LNHNV and CDR2 YYDKDF (reference sequence). Losses at the gene ends were 4 bases for V and 1 base for J; bases not matched to a gene: 10.

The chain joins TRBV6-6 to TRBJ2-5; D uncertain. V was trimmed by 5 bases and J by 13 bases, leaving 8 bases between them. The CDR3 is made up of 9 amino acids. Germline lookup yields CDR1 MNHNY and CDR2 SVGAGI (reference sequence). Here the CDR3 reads CASSTPWYF. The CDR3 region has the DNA TGTGCCAGCAGTACCCCCTGGTACTTC.

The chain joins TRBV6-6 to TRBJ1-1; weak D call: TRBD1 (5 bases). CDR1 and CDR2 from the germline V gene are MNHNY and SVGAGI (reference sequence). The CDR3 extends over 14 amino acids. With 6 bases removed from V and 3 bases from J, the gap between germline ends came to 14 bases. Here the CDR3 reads CASSPGLGDTEAFF. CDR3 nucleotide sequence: TGTGCCAGCAGCCCAGGGCTGGGGGACACTGAAGCTTTCTTT.

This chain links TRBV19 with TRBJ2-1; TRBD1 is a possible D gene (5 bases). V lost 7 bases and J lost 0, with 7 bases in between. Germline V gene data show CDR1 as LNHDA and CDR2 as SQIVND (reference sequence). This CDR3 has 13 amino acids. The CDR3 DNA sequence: TGTGCCAGTAAGGGGTTCTCCTACAATGAGCAGTTCTTC. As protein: CASKGFSYNEQFF.

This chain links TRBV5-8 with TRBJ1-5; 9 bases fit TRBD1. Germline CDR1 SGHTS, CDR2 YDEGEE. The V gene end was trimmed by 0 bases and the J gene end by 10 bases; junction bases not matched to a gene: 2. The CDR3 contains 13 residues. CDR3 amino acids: CASSLGQGDPQHF. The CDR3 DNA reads TGTGCCAGCAGCTTGGGACAGGGGGATCCCCAGCATTTT.

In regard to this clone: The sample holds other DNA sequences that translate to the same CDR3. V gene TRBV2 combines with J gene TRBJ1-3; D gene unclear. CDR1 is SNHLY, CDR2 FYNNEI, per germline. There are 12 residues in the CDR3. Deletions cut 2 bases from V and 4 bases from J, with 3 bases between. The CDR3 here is CASSELGNTIYF. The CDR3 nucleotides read TGTGCCAGCAGTGAACTAGGAAACACCATATATTTT.

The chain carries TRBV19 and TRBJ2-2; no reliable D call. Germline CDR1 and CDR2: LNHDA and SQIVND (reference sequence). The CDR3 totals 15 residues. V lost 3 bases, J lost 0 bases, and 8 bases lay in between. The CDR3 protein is CASSMELANTGELFF. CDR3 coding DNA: TGTGCCAGTAGTATGGAACTCGCGAACACCGGGGAGCTGTTTTTT. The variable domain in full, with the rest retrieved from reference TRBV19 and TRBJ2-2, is DGGITQSPKYLFRKEGQNVTLSCEQNLNHDAMYWYRQDPGQGLRLIYYSQIVNDFQKGDIAEGYSVSREKKESFPLTVTSAQKNPTAFYLCASSMELANTGELFFGEGSRLTVL.

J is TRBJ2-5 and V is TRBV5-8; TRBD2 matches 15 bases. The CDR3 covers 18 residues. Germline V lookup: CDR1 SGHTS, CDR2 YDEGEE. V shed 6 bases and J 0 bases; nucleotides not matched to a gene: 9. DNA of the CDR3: TGTGCCAGCAAACCGGGACTAGCGGGGGGATGGTACCAAGAGACCCAGTACTTC. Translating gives CASKPGLAGGWYQETQYF.

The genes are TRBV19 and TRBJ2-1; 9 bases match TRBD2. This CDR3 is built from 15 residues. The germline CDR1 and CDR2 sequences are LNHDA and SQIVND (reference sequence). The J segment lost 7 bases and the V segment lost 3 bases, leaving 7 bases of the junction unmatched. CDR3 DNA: TGTGCCAGTAGTATCAGTAGCGGGGGCCCAAATGAGCAGTTCTTC. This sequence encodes CASSISSGGPNEQFF.

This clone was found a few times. CDR3 amino acids: CAWSALIYNEQFF. DNA for the CDR3: TGTGCCTGGAGCGCGCTCATTTACAATGAGCAGTTCTTC. This chain joins TRBV30 and TRBJ2-1; D gene unclear. Trimming shortened V by 3 bases and J by 4 bases, and 10 bases separated the two germline ends. CDR1 is GTSNPN and CDR2 is SVGIG in the germline V gene (reference sequence). The CDR3 loop spans 13 amino acids.

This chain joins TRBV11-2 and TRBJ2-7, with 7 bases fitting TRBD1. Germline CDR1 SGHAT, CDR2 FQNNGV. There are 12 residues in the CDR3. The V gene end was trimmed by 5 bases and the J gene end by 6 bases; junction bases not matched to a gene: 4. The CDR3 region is CASSERTGEQYF. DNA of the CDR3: TGTGCCAGCAGCGAAAGGACAGGCGAGCAGTACTTC.

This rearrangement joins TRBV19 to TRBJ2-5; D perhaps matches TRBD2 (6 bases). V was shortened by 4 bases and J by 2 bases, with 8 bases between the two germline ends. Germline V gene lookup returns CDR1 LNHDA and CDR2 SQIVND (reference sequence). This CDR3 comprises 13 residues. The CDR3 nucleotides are TGTGCCAGTAGTAGGGACTTTCAAGAGACCCAGTACTTC. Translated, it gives CASSRDFQETQYF.

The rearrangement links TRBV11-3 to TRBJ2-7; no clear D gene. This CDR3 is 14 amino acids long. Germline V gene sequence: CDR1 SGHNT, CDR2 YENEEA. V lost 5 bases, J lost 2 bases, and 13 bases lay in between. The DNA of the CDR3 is TGTGCCAGCAGCGAGGAAGGGCAGCCCTACGAGCAGTACTTC. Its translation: CASSEEGQPYEQYF.

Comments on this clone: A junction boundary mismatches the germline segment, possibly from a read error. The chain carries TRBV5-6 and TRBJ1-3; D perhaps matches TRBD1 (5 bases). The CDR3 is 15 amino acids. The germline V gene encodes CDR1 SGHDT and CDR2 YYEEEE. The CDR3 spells CASGLRQHSGNTIYF. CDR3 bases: TGTGCCAGCGGCTTGAGACAGCACTCTGGAAACACCATATATTTT.

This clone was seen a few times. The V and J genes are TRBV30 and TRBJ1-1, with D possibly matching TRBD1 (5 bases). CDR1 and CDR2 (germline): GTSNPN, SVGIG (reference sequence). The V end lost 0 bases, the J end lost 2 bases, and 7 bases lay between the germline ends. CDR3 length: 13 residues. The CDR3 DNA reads TGTGCCTGGAGTGTGGGACCCAACACTGAAGCTTTCTTT. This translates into CAWSVGPNTEAFF.

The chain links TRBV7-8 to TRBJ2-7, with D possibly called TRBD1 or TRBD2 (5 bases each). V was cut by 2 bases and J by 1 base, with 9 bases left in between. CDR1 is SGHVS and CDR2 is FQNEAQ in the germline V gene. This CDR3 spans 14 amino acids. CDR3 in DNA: TGTGCCAGCAGCTTATTGGGGGAATCCTACGAGCAGTACTTC. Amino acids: CASSLLGESYEQYF.